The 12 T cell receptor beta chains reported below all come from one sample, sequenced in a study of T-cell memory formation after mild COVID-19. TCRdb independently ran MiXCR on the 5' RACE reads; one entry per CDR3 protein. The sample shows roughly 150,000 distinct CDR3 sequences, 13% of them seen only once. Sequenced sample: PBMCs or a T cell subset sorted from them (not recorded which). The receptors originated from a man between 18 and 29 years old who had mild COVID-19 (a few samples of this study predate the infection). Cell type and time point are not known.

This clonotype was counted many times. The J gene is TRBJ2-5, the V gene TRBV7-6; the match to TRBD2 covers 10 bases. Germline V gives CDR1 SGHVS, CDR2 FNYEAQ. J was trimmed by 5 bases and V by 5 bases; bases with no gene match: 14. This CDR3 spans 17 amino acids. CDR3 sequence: CASSRRDGSGGRETQYF. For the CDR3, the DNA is TGTGCCAGCAGCCGAAGGGATGGTAGCGGGGGGCGGGAGACCCAGTACTTC.

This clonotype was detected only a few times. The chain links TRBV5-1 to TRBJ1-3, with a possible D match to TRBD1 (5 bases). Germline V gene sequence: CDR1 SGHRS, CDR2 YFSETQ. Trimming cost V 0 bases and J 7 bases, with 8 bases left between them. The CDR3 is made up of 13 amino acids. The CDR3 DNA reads TGCGCCAGCAGCTTGGTCCGGGGGAACACCATATATTTT. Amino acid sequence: CASSLVRGNTIYF.

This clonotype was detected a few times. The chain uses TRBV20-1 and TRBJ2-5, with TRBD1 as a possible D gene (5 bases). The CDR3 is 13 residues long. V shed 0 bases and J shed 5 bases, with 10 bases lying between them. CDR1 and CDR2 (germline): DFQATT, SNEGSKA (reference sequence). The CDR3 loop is CSARDRAGETQYF. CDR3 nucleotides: TGCAGTGCTAGAGATCGAGCAGGGGAGACCCAGTACTTC.

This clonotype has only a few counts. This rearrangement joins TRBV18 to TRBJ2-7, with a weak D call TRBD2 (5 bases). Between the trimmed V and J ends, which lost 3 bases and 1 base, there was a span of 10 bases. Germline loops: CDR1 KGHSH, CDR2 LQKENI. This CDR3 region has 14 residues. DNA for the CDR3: TGTGCCAGCTCACCGGTCCCGGGATCCTACGAGCAGTACTTC. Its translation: CASSPVPGSYEQYF.

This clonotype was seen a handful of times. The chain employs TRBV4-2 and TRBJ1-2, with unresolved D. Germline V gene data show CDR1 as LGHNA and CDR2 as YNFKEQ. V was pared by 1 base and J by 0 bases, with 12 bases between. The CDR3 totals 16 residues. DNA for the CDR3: TGTGCCAGCAGCCAAGGGATGCTTTGGGCTAACTATGGCTACACCTTC. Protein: CASSQGMLWANYGYTF.

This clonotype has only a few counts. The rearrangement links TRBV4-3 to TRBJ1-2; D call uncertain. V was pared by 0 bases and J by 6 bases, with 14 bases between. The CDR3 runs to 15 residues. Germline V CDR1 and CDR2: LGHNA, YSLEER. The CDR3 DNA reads TGCGCCAGCAGCCAAGATTTAGGCCGGAGGGATGGCTACACCTTC. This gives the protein CASSQDLGRRDGYTF.

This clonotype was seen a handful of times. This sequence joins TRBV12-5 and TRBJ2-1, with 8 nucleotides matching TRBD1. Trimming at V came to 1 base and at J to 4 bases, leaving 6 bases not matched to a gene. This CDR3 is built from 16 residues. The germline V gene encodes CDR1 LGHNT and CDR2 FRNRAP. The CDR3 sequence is CASGLAGTGAYNEQFF. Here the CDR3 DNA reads TGTGCTAGTGGTTTGGCCGGGACAGGAGCATACAATGAGCAGTTCTTC.

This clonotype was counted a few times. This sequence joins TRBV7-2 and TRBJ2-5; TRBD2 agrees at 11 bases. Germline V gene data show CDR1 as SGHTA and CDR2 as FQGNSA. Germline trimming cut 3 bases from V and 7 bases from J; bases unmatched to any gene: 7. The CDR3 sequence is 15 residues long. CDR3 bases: TGTGCCAGCAGCTTTCTAGCGGGGGGCGCGGGGACCCAGTACTTC. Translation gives CASSFLAGGAGTQYF.

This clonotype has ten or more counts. CDR3 nucleotides: TGTGCCAGCAGTACGACAGGGTCATCAGTGGAGCAGTTCTTC. Amino acids: CASSTTGSSVEQFF. The rearrangement links TRBV6-6 to TRBJ2-1; 7 bases are shared with TRBD1. The CDR3 totals 14 residues. The V gene's germline CDR1 is MNHNY and CDR2 SVGAGI (reference sequence). V trimming: 5 bases; J trimming: 10 bases; junction bases outside the gene matches: 11.

The CDR3 DNA reads TGTGCCAGCAGCGACGGGGGGGAAGAGACCCAGTACTTC. Protein product: CASSDGGEETQYF. V and J are TRBV9 and TRBJ2-5; 8 positions agree with TRBD2. Germline V gene lookup returns CDR1 SGDLS and CDR2 YYNGEE. The CDR3 is made up of 13 amino acids. With 3 bases clipped from V and 3 bases from J, the junction kept 1 base outside the gene matches. The complete variable domain, with remaining parts taken from reference TRBV9 and TRBJ2-5, reads DSGVTQTPKHLITATGQRVTLRCSPRSGDLSVYWYQQSLDQGLQFLIQYYNGEERAKGNILERFSAQQFPDLHSELNLSSLELGDSALYFCASSDGGEETQYFGPGTRLLVL.

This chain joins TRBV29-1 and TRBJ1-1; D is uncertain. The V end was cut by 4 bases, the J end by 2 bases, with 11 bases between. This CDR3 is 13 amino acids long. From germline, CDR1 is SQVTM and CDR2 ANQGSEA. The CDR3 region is CSVVPQENTEAFF. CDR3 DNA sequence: TGCAGCGTTGTACCGCAGGAAAACACTGAAGCTTTCTTT.

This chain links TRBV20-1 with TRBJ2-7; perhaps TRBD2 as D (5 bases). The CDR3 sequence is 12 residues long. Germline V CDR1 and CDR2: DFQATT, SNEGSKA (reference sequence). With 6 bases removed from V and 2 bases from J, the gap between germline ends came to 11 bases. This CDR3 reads CSAQHGTYEQYF. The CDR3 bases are TGCAGTGCACAGCACGGGACCTACGAGCAGTACTTC.